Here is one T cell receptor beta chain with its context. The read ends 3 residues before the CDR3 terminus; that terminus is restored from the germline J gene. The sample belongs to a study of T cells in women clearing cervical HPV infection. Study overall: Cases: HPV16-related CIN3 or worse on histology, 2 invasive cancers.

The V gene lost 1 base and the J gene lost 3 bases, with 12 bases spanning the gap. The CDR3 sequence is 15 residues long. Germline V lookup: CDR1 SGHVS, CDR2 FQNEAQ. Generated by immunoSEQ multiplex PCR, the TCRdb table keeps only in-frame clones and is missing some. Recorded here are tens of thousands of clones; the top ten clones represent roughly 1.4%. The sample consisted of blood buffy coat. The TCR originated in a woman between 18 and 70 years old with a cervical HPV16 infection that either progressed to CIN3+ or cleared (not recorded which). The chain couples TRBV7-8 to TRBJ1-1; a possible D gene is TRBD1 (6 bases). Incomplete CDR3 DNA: TGTGCCAGCAGCTTAGAAACAGGGCCACACACTGAA. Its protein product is CASSLETGPHTE. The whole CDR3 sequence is CASSLETGPHTEAFF.